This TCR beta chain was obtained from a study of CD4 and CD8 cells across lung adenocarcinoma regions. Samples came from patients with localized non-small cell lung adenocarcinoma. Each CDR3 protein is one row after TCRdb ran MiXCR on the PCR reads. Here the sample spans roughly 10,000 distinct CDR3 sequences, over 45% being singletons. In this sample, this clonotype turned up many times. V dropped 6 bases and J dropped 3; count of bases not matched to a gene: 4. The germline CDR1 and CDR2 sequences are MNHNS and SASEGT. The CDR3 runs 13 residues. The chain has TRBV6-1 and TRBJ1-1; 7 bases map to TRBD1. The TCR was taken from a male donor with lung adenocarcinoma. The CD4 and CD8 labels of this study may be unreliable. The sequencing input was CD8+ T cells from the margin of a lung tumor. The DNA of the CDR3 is TGTGCCAGCAGCGCAACAGGGGACACTGAAGCTTTCTTT. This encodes CASSATGDTEAFF.